This T cell receptor (beta chain) was identified in a study of tumor and adjacent non-tumor tissue in lung cancer. Study in general: Patients were aged roughly 30 to 76, 9 to 10 men and 5 women, stage I to III.

Per germline, CDR1 MNHEY and CDR2 SVGEGT. Between the trimmed V and J ends, which lost 9 bases and 5 bases, there was a span of 9 bases. There are 11 residues in the CDR3. TCRbeta libraries were built with three rounds of nested PCR, modified from ARM-PCR. TCRdb independently ran MiXCR on the multiplex PCR reads; one entry per CDR3 protein. The top ten hold 10% to 15% of the sample, which has 65,000 to 95,000 distinct CDR3 sequences, around 80% seen once. This sample's RNA came from whole unsorted tissue. The rearrangement joins TRBV6-2 or TRBV6-3 to TRBJ2-3; the D gene is possibly TRBD2 (5 bases). The clonotype originates from a woman between 50 and 59 years old with non-small cell lung cancer. Material: lung tumor tissue. The DNA for the CDR3 is TGTGCCAGACGGGGTAGAGATACGCAGTATTTT. The encoded protein is CARRGRDTQYF.